This T cell receptor beta chain was recovered during a study of T cell repertoires in cytomegalovirus infection. Points from the study as a whole: Totalled public TCR beta family frequency picked out people who carried CMV plus the relevant HLA.

Via MiXCR, TCRdb re-called the reads, giving one row per CDR3 protein. Of more than 400,000 distinct CDR3 sequences in the sample, approximately 26% are singletons; the top ten hold around 14%. A word on this clonotype: Its antigen remains unidentified.

Sequences were obtained from PBMCs. This receptor was identified in a human donor in good health (CMV status not recorded). Some clones in this sample may be carry-over from other donors' samples.

The CDR3, as DNA: TGTGCCAGCAGTGAACGGGACTCCACAGATACGCAGTATTTT. It translates to CASSERDSTDTQYF. The V and J genes are TRBV6-4 and TRBJ2-3, with D possibly TRBD2 on 6 matching bases. The CDR3 is 14 amino acids. CDR1 and CDR2 (germline): MRHNA, SNTAGT. With 3 bases removed from V and 2 bases from J, the gap between germline ends came to 9 bases.